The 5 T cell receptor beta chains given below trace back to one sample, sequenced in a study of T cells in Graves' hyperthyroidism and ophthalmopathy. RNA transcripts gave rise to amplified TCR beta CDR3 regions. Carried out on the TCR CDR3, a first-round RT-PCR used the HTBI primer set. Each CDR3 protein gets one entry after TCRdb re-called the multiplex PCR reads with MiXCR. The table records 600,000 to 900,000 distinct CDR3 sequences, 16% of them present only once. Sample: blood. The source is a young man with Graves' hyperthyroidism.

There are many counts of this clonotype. CDR3 region: CASSSTGGSGELFF. The DNA of the CDR3 is TGTGCCAGCAGTTCAACAGGGGGCTCCGGGGAGCTGTTTTTT. This chain links TRBV6-1 with TRBJ2-2; 9 bases match TRBD1. Germline CDR1 is MNHNS and CDR2 is SASEGT. The junction had 4 bases not matched to a gene; V was cut back by 5 bases and J by 6 bases. This CDR3 contains 14 residues.

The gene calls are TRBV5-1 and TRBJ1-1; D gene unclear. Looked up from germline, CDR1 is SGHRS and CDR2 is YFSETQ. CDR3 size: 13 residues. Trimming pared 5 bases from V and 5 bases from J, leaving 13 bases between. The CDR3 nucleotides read TGCGCCAGCAGTCTAATAGAGAGGACTGAAGCTTTCTTT. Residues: CASSLIERTEAFF.

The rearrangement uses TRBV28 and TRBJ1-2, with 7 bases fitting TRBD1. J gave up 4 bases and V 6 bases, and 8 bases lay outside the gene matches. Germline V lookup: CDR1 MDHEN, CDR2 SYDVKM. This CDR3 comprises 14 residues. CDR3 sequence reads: CASSQAKGAYGYTF. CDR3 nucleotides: TGTGCCAGCAGCCAGGCAAAGGGGGCCTATGGCTACACCTTC.

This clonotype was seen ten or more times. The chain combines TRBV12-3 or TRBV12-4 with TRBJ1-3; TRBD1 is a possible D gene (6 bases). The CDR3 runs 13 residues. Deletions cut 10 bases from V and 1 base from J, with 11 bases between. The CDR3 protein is CAIVQGSGNTIYF. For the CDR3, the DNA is TGTGCCATCGTACAGGGATCTGGAAACACCATATATTTT.

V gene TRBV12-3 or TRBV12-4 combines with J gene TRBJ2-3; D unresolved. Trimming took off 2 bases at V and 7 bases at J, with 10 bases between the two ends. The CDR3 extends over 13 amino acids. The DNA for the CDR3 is TGTGCCAGCAGTTTATTTGCCGCGAATACGCAGTATTTT. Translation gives CASSLFAANTQYF.